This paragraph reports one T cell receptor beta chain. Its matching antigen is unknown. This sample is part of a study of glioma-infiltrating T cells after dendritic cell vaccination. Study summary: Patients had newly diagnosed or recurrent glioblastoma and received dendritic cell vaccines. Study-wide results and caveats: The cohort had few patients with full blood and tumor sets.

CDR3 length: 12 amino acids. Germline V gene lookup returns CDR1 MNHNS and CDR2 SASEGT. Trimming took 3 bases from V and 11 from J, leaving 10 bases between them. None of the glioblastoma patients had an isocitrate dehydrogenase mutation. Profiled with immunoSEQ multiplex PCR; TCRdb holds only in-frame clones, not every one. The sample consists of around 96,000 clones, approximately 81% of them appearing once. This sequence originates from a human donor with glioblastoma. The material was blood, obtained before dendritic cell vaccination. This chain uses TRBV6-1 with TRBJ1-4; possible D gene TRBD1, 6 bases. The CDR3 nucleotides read TGTGCCAGCAGTGAGTTGAGGGGGAAACTGTTTTTT. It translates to CASSELRGKLFF.